What follows are 22 T cell receptor beta chains derived from one specimen sequenced in a study of shared clonotypes between healthy human individuals. Profiling relied on immunoSEQ multiplex PCR, and the TCRdb table lists in-frame clones only, not all of them. Among approximately 2.4 million clones listed, approximately 96% were seen once. The sequenced sample was naive CD4+ T cells sorted from blood. Stated subset: CD45RA+ positively selected. The receptor set was obtained from a young man in good health.

The chain links TRBV2 to TRBJ2-7; 13 bases fit TRBD2. The ends lost 6 bases at V and 6 bases at J; junction bases unmatched: 5. This CDR3 is 14 amino acids long. CDR1 and CDR2 from the germline V gene are SNHLY and FYNNEI. The CDR3 region has the DNA TGTGCCAGCAGCGGGACTAGCGGGGTGGCCGAGCAGTACTTC. This gives the protein CASSGTSGVAEQYF. The whole variable domain, remainder taken from reference TRBV2 and TRBJ2-7, is EPEVTQTPSHQVTQMGQEVILRCVPISNHLYFYWYRQILGQKVEFLVSFYNNEISEKSEIFDDQFSVERPDGSNFTLKIRSTKLEDSAMYFCASSGTSGVAEQYFGPGTRLTVT.

The V call is TRBV7-6, the J call TRBJ2-2; 7 nucleotides agree with TRBD1. Germline trimming cut 6 bases from V and 2 bases from J; bases unmatched to any gene: 3. This CDR3 has 14 residues. The germline CDR1 and CDR2 sequences are SGHVS and FNYEAQ. The DNA for the CDR3 is TGTGCCAGCAGACAGGGGCCAAACACCGGGGAGCTGTTTTTT. It encodes CASRQGPNTGELFF.

This chain connects TRBV19 to TRBJ2-7; D remains unclear. The V and J ends lost 7 bases and 5 bases respectively, with 12 bases between them. CDR1 is LNHDA, CDR2 SQIVND, per germline (reference sequence). The CDR3 is made up of 12 amino acids. The CDR3 sequence: CASMKSPNEQYF. DNA of the CDR3: TGTGCCAGTATGAAGTCCCCTAACGAGCAGTACTTC. Variable domain in full (rest from reference TRBV19 and TRBJ2-7): DGGITQSPKYLFRKEGQNVTLSCEQNLNHDAMYWYRQDPGQGLRLIYYSQIVNDFQKGDIAEGYSVSREKKESFPLTVTSAQKNPTAFYLCASMKSPNEQYFGPGTRLTVT.

The rearrangement joins TRBV11-2 to TRBJ1-1, with D perhaps matching TRBD1 (6 bases). CDR1 and CDR2 from the germline V gene are SGHAT and FQNNGV. CDR3 size: 13 residues. V dropped 4 bases and J dropped 1 base, with 7 bases sitting between them. CDR3: CASSWTENTEAFF. The CDR3 coding sequence is TGTGCCAGCAGCTGGACAGAGAACACTGAAGCTTTCTTT.

A single count supports this clone. The J gene is TRBJ2-2, the V gene TRBV7-6; 9 bases are shared with TRBD2. Losses at the gene ends were 2 bases for V and 6 bases for J; bases not matched to a gene: 7. Germline CDR1 reads SGHVS; CDR2 reads FNYEAQ. There are 16 residues in the CDR3. CDR3 DNA sequence: TGTGCCAGCAGCTTAATGCTAGCGGGAAGCGCCGGGGAGCTGTTTTTT. Encoded protein: CASSLMLAGSAGELFF.

The chain uses TRBV9 and TRBJ2-5; D unresolved. Trimming left V 0 bases short and J 7 bases short, with 22 bases between. Germline CDR1 and CDR2: SGDLS and YYNGEE. The CDR3 sequence is 17 residues long. The CDR3 here is CASSVANGPIPMGTQYF. The CDR3 DNA is TGTGCCAGCAGCGTAGCAAACGGTCCGATCCCGATGGGGACCCAGTACTTC. Full variable domain (rest looked up from reference TRBV9 and TRBJ2-5): DSGVTQTPKHLITATGQRVTLRCSPRSGDLSVYWYQQSLDQGLQFLIQYYNGEERAKGNILERFSAQQFPDLHSELNLSSLELGDSALYFCASSVANGPIPMGTQYFGPGTRLLVL.

The chain carries TRBV2 and TRBJ1-5; the D is unclear. Germline V gene lookup returns CDR1 SNHLY and CDR2 FYNNEI. The germline V and J ends were trimmed by 2 bases and 6 bases, with 11 bases remaining between them. This CDR3 is built from 14 residues. The CDR3 coding sequence is TGTGCCAGCAGTGAACCTCAGGTGCCTCAGCCCCAGCATTTT. Translation: CASSEPQVPQPQHF. Looking up the rest from reference TRBV2 and TRBJ1-5 gives the full variable domain: EPEVTQTPSHQVTQMGQEVILRCVPISNHLYFYWYRQILGQKVEFLVSFYNNEISEKSEIFDDQFSVERPDGSNFTLKIRSTKLEDSAMYFCASSEPQVPQPQHFGDGTRLSIL.

A remark on this clone: Other DNA sequences in this sample translate to the same CDR3. The chain has TRBV5-6 and TRBJ2-7; D ambiguous. Germline assignment: CDR1 SGHDT and CDR2 YYEEEE. CDR3 length: 11 residues. Trimming shortened V by 2 bases and J by 4 bases, and 4 bases separated the two germline ends. As DNA, the CDR3 is TGTGCCAGCAGCTTCGAATACGAGCAGTACTTC. Translated: CASSFEYEQYF.

The chain combines TRBV14 with TRBJ1-4; 8 nucleotides match TRBD1. The V gene end was trimmed by 1 base and the J gene end by 13 bases; junction bases not matched to a gene: 8. CDR1 is SGHDN and CDR2 is FVKESK in the germline V gene. CDR3 length: 14 residues. The CDR3 sequence: CASSQGPGGVGLFF. The CDR3 DNA reads TGTGCCAGCAGCCAAGGTCCAGGGGGCGTCGGACTGTTTTTT.

V usage is TRBV25-1 and J usage is TRBJ2-2; D call uncertain. The CDR3 extends over 13 amino acids. Germline CDR1 reads MGHDK; CDR2 reads SYGVNS. The ends were cut back, 7 bases at V and 1 base at J, with 7 bases in the middle. The CDR3 protein is CASNEVNTGELFF. In DNA, the CDR3 is TGTGCCAGCAATGAGGTGAACACCGGGGAGCTGTTTTTT.

In regard to this clone: The identical CDR3 is also encoded by other nucleotide sequences in the sample. The chain uses TRBV7-9 and TRBJ2-5; D might be TRBD1 (5 bases). The germline CDR1 and CDR2 sequences are SEHNR and FQNEAQ (reference sequence). Trimming left V 2 bases short and J 3 bases short, with 10 bases between. The CDR3 runs 14 residues. CDR3 amino acids: CASSLSRREETQYF. The CDR3 coding sequence is TGTGCCAGCAGCTTATCCCGCAGGGAAGAGACCCAGTACTTC.

CDR3 amino acids: CASSWGQTSGKETQYF. CDR3 DNA: TGCGCCAGCAGCTGGGGACAGACTAGCGGAAAAGAGACCCAGTACTTC. The chain has TRBV5-1 and TRBJ2-5, with 9 nucleotides matching TRBD2. V lost 3 bases, J lost 3 bases, and 9 bases stayed unmatched. CDR1 and CDR2 (germline): SGHRS, YFSETQ. The CDR3 loop spans 16 amino acids.

The chain has TRBV10-2 and TRBJ1-2; D is undetermined. The CDR3 covers 15 residues. Germline lookup yields CDR1 WSHSY and CDR2 SAAADI. V lost 0 bases to trimming and J lost 4 bases, with 12 bases between them. The CDR3 is CASSESGIASYGYTF. In nucleotides, the CDR3 is TGCGCCAGCAGTGAGTCGGGGATAGCGTCCTATGGCTACACCTTC.

The chain couples TRBV10-3 to TRBJ1-1, with D unresolved. In germline, CDR1 is ENHRY, CDR2 SYGVKD. The CDR3 is 13 amino acids. V lost 5 bases, J lost 3 bases, and 10 bases lay in between. This CDR3 is CAISPTGYTEAFF. CDR3 sequence (DNA): TGTGCCATCAGTCCGACCGGGTACACTGAAGCTTTCTTT.

The chain couples TRBV19 to TRBJ2-1, with D maybe TRBD1 (6 bases). Trimming pared 4 bases from V and 2 bases from J, leaving 15 bases between. Germline V CDR1 and CDR2: LNHDA, SQIVND (reference sequence). The CDR3 totals 16 residues. The CDR3 protein is CASSSPGQGPYNEQFF. The DNA for the CDR3 is TGTGCCAGTAGTAGCCCGGGACAAGGGCCCTACAATGAGCAGTTCTTC.

This clone was picked up one time. This chain uses TRBV6-5 with TRBJ1-6; the D gene is possibly TRBD1 (6 bases). The CDR3 has 15 amino acids. The germline gives CDR1 MNHEY, CDR2 SVGAGI. The ends were cut back, 6 bases at V and 7 bases at J, with 16 bases in the middle. The CDR3 nucleotides are TGTGCCAGCAGGCCGGGGAGGGGGAGGAATTCACCCCTCCACTTT. Translated: CASRPGRGRNSPLHF.

The chain couples TRBV11-1 to TRBJ1-2; 8 bases map to TRBD1. Germline V gene sequence: CDR1 SGHAT, CDR2 FQDESV (reference sequence). The V and J ends lost 5 bases and 4 bases, in that order; junction bases with no gene match: 6. There are 14 residues in the CDR3. CDR3 in amino acids: CASSQGRGLYGYTF. The CDR3 nucleotides are TGTGCCAGCAGCCAGGGCAGGGGGCTCTATGGCTACACCTTC.

This clone appeared a single time. This rearrangement joins TRBV28 to TRBJ1-5; D is undetermined. The germline gives CDR1 MDHEN, CDR2 SYDVKM. There are 15 residues in the CDR3. V gave up 3 bases and J gave up 3 bases, with 12 bases separating them. The CDR3 is CASSLVEMYNQPQHF. The DNA of the CDR3 is TGTGCCAGCAGTTTGGTGGAAATGTACAATCAGCCCCAGCATTTT. Looking up the rest from reference TRBV28 and TRBJ1-5 gives the full variable domain: DVKVTQSSRYLVKRTGEKVFLECVQDMDHENMFWYRQDPGLGLRLIYFSYDVKMKEKGDIPEGYSVSREKKERFSLILESASTNQTSMYLCASSLVEMYNQPQHFGDGTRLSIL.

The V and J genes are TRBV5-1 and TRBJ2-7; 9 bases match TRBD1. Germline V CDR1 and CDR2: SGHRS, YFSETQ. V shed 1 base and J 12 bases; nucleotides not matched to a gene: 11. The CDR3 has 14 residues. The CDR3 nucleotides read TGCGCCAGCAGCTTGACAGGGGGCGCTCCCAATTCGTACTTC. Amino acids: CASSLTGGAPNSYF. Using reference TRBV5-1 and TRBJ2-7 for the parts outside the CDR3, the full variable domain is KAGVTQTPRYLIKTRGQQVTLSCSPISGHRSVSWYQQTPGQGLQFLFEYFSETQRNKGNFPGRFSGRQFSNSRSEMNVSTLELGDSALYLCASSLTGGAPNSYFGPGTRLTVT.

The chain uses TRBV28 and TRBJ1-1; tentative D call: TRBD1 (6 bases). V was cut by 0 bases and J by 1 base, with 9 bases left in between. Per the germline V gene, CDR1 is MDHEN and CDR2 is SYDVKM. This CDR3 region has 15 residues. For the CDR3, the DNA is TGTGCCAGCAGTTTATGGGACAGACCGAACACTGAAGCTTTCTTT. Translating it yields CASSLWDRPNTEAFF.

This clone was picked up one time. In the same sample, other DNA sequences code for this CDR3. The V call is TRBV20-1, the J call TRBJ2-3; D not certain. The CDR3 totals 10 residues. Deletions cut 5 bases from V and 3 bases from J, with 3 bases between. Germline CDR1 DFQATT, CDR2 SNEGSKA (reference sequence). Here the CDR3 reads CSARTDTQYF. The CDR3, as DNA: TGCAGTGCTCGGACAGATACGCAGTATTTT.

This sequence joins TRBV19 and TRBJ1-2; TRBD1 matches at 8 bases. V gave up 1 base and J gave up 8 bases; unmatched junction bases: 6. CDR1 is LNHDA, CDR2 SQIVND, per germline (reference sequence). The CDR3 is made up of 14 amino acids. The CDR3 nucleotides read TGTGCCAGTAGTATAGCCCAGGGGGCTGGCGGCTACACCTTC. Translating gives CASSIAQGAGGYTF.